This passage covers 24 T cell receptor beta chains from one sample sequenced in a study of CD8+ T cells in alopecia areata. Reverse transcribed after extraction, RNA yielded cDNA as the sequencing template. TCRdb keeps only in-frame clones here, not all; method: immunoSEQ multiplex PCR. The sample yields around 250,000 clones, under 70% seen once. Sequenced material: CD4+ T cells sorted from blood, taken at week 0. Receptors originate from a human donor with alopecia areata.

The chain carries TRBV30 and TRBJ1-1; 7 positions agree with TRBD1. The CDR3 sequence is 14 residues long. The germline gives CDR1 GTSNPN, CDR2 SVGIG (reference sequence). With 8 bases clipped from V and 1 base from J, the junction kept 10 bases outside the gene matches. CDR3 bases: TGTGCCGGATTCAACAGGGGCTGGAACACTGAAGCTTTCTTT. This codes for CAGFNRGWNTEAFF.

V usage is TRBV30 and J usage is TRBJ1-5, with D possibly being TRBD1 (6 bases). The CDR3 consists of 17 residues. Per germline, CDR1 GTSNPN and CDR2 SVGIG (reference sequence). V gave up 0 bases and J gave up 2 bases, with 17 bases separating them. The CDR3: CAWSVGASRGRNQPQHF. Written as DNA, the CDR3 is TGTGCCTGGAGTGTGGGGGCAAGTAGGGGCCGCAATCAGCCCCAGCATTTT.

The chain has TRBV6-6 and TRBJ2-6; D may be TRBD1 (5 bases). The CDR3 consists of 13 residues. V lost 8 bases to trimming and J lost 0 bases, with 5 bases between them. Germline V gives CDR1 MNHNY, CDR2 SVGAGI (reference sequence). The CDR3 DNA reads TGTGCCAGCGACAGCTCTGGGGCCAACGTCCTGACTTTC. This translates into CASDSSGANVLTF.

This chain uses TRBV6-5 with TRBJ1-2, with no clear D. The V gene lost 6 bases and the J gene lost 8 bases, with 19 bases spanning the gap. CDR3 size: 14 residues. The V gene's germline CDR1 is MNHEY and CDR2 SVGAGI. The CDR3 loop reads CASSSSGKSRGYTF. The CDR3 DNA sequence: TGTGCCAGCAGCTCGTCGGGGAAGAGTCGCGGCTACACCTTC.

The rearrangement uses TRBV11-2 and TRBJ2-1; D is tentatively TRBD1 or TRBD2 (5 bases each). Germline CDR1 is SGHAT and CDR2 is FQNNGV. V lost 4 bases to trimming and J lost 9 bases, with 16 bases between them. The CDR3 length is 14 residues. CDR3 coding DNA: TGTGCCAGCAGCTACGGGACGACACTCGGTGAGCAGTTCTTC. Protein product: CASSYGTTLGEQFF.

V usage is TRBV30 and J usage is TRBJ2-4, with TRBD2 as a possible D gene (5 bases). The CDR3 loop spans 16 amino acids. V was pared by 2 bases and J by 0 bases, with 14 bases between. Germline V gene sequence: CDR1 GTSNPN, CDR2 SVGIG (reference sequence). CDR3 coding DNA: TGTGCCTGGAGTCCGGGATCACTATTAGCCAAAAACATTCAGTACTTC. Encoded protein: CAWSPGSLLAKNIQYF.

The chain uses TRBV9 and TRBJ1-3; possibly TRBD1 for D (5 bases). Deletions cut 5 bases from V and 3 bases from J, with 12 bases between. The length of the CDR3 is 14 residues. From germline, CDR1 is SGDLS and CDR2 YYNGEE. The CDR3 protein is CASSGQGVGNTIYF. CDR3 in DNA: TGTGCCAGCAGTGGTCAGGGAGTTGGAAACACCATATATTTT.

The CDR3 is CASSSSGAISQPQHF. CDR3 coding DNA: TGTGCCAGCAGTTCCTCAGGGGCAATCAGTCAGCCCCAGCATTTT. The genes are TRBV6-5 and TRBJ1-5; TRBD1 might be the D (6 bases). Germline CDR1 MNHEY, CDR2 SVGAGI. The CDR3 has 15 residues. V was cut by 4 bases and J by 6 bases, with 16 bases left in between.

The chain recombines TRBV5-6 with TRBJ1-2; D gene ambiguous. The CDR3 is 14 amino acids. V lost 3 bases, J lost 8 bases, and 17 bases lay in between. CDR1 SGHDT and CDR2 YYEEEE come from the germline V gene. CDR3 region: CASSSPRSSWGYTF. CDR3 sequence (DNA): TGTGCCAGCAGCTCCCCAAGGTCGTCATGGGGCTACACCTTC.

This clone was seen more than once but under ten times. The chain joins TRBV29-1 to TRBJ2-4, with D perhaps matching TRBD1 or TRBD2 (5 bases each). The CDR3 runs to 8 residues. V was clipped by 3 bases and J by 16 bases, with 7 bases between them. Germline V gene lookup returns CDR1 SQVTM and CDR2 ANQGSEA. The CDR3 loop is CSVEGVYF. CDR3 nucleotides: TGCAGCGTTGAGGGGGTCTACTTC. Filled out from reference TRBV29-1 and TRBJ2-4, the complete variable domain reads SAVISQKPSRDICQRGTSLTIQCQVDSQVTMMFWYRQQPGQSLTLIATANQGSEATYESGFVIDKFPISRPNLTFSTLTVSNMSPEDSSIYLCSVEGVYFGAGTRLSVL.

This clone was seen a single time. The chain couples TRBV29-1 to TRBJ2-5, with D maybe TRBD1 (6 bases). The germline CDR1 and CDR2 sequences are SQVTM and ANQGSEA. V was trimmed by 7 bases and J by 2 bases, leaving 17 bases between them. There are 14 residues in the CDR3. The CDR3 DNA reads as TGCAGCGCAACTACAGGGACACCACAAGAGACCCAGTACTTC. This encodes CSATTGTPQETQYF.

A single count supports this clone. This chain joins TRBV9 and TRBJ2-3; either TRBD1 or TRBD2 may fit D (5 bases each). Germline CDR1 reads SGDLS; CDR2 reads YYNGEE. Between the trimmed V and J ends, which lost 0 bases and 7 bases, there was a span of 15 bases. The CDR3 contains 15 residues. The CDR3 DNA sequence: TGTGCCAGCAGCGTAGTAGGGACCCCGGAGAATACGCAGTATTTT. Translating gives CASSVVGTPENTQYF.

The CDR3 region is CASLRTGLREQYF. As DNA, the CDR3 is TGTGCCAGTCTCAGGACAGGGCTCCGCGAGCAGTACTTC. The chain couples TRBV6-1 to TRBJ2-7; 8 nucleotides match TRBD1. Germline CDR1 is MNHNS and CDR2 is SASEGT. This CDR3 is built from 13 residues. The trim removed 9 bases at V and 6 bases at J, leaving 10 bases unmatched.

The rearrangement uses TRBV7-2 and TRBJ1-5, with D possibly being TRBD1 (5 bases). The CDR3 totals 12 residues. The germline V gene encodes CDR1 SGHTA and CDR2 FQGNSA. V lost 5 bases, J lost 11 bases, and 13 bases lay in between. CDR3 region: CASSPFEGAQHF. Written as DNA, the CDR3 is TGTGCCAGCAGCCCCTTTGAAGGGGCCCAGCATTTT.

This clone appeared a few times. This sample also contains other DNA sequences that code for the same CDR3. This chain connects TRBV29-1 to TRBJ2-3; D possibly corresponds to TRBD1 (6 bases). The CDR3 length is 11 residues. Germline CDR1 SQVTM, CDR2 ANQGSEA. The ends were cut back, 4 bases at V and 5 bases at J, with 7 bases in the middle. CDR3 sequence reads: CSVGGGDTQYF. The DNA for the CDR3 is TGCAGCGTTGGAGGGGGAGATACGCAGTATTTT.

V usage is TRBV30 and J usage is TRBJ2-6, with 7 bases matching TRBD1. The CDR3 totals 18 residues. Germline CDR1 GTSNPN, CDR2 SVGIG (reference sequence). J gave up 0 bases and V 2 bases, and 10 bases lay outside the gene matches. The CDR3 sequence is CAWSQPGQTHSGANVLTF. CDR3 coding DNA: TGTGCCTGGAGTCAACCGGGACAGACTCACTCTGGGGCCAACGTCCTGACTTTC.

V and J are TRBV25-1 and TRBJ2-2; the D gene is possibly TRBD2 (6 bases). Trimming removed 6 bases at V and 4 bases at J, with 18 bases between. CDR3 length equals 16 residues. From germline, CDR1 is MGHDK and CDR2 SYGVNS. CDR3 sequence: CASRGVAARGTGELFF. The CDR3 DNA sequence: TGTGCCAGCAGAGGAGTAGCGGCTCGAGGCACCGGGGAGCTGTTTTTT.

The chain employs TRBV4-3 and TRBJ2-2; possibly TRBD1 for D (5 bases). V was cut by 0 bases and J by 3 bases, with 11 bases left in between. The CDR3 length is 16 residues. Germline V gives CDR1 LGHNA, CDR2 YSLEER. The chain's CDR3 is CASSQDPGHHTGELFF. CDR3 coding DNA: TGCGCCAGCAGCCAAGATCCAGGACATCACACCGGGGAGCTGTTTTTT.

This chain connects TRBV4-3 to TRBJ2-7, with TRBD2 matching 8 bases. Germline V gene sequence: CDR1 LGHNA, CDR2 YSLEER. This CDR3 has 13 amino acids. After removal of 6 bases from V and 9 bases from J, the junction contained 10 bases not matched to a gene. CDR3 in amino acids: CASSNRVGGGQYF. The CDR3 DNA is TGCGCCAGCAGTAACAGGGTCGGGGGGGGGCAGTACTTC.

This sequence joins TRBV5-1 and TRBJ1-5; D ambiguous. Germline CDR1 SGHRS, CDR2 YFSETQ. The CDR3 runs to 13 residues. Trimming shortened V by 5 bases and J by 4 bases, and 10 bases separated the two germline ends. In DNA, the CDR3 is TGCGCCAGCAGTCAGGACCAAAATCAGCCCCAGCATTTT. It yields the protein CASSQDQNQPQHF.

The rearrangement uses TRBV15 and TRBJ2-1; D is ambiguous. The V end was cut by 2 bases, the J end by 6 bases, with 8 bases between. Germline CDR1 and CDR2: LNHNV and YYDKDF (reference sequence). The CDR3 runs to 13 residues. The CDR3 loop is CATSRPDGNEQFF. CDR3 bases: TGTGCCACCAGCAGACCTGACGGCAATGAGCAGTTCTTC.

V gene TRBV6-5 combines with J gene TRBJ1-1, with a possible D match to TRBD1 (6 bases). V lost 6 bases and J lost 4, with 18 bases in between. The germline V gene encodes CDR1 MNHEY and CDR2 SVGAGI. The CDR3 runs 15 residues. This CDR3 is CASRPTGHLGTEAFF. The DNA of the CDR3 is TGTGCCAGCAGACCTACGGGACATCTGGGCACTGAAGCTTTCTTT.

DNA for the CDR3: TGTGCCAGCAGCTTAGTCGGAAACATTCAGTACTTC. This sequence encodes CASSLVGNIQYF. The genes are TRBV7-2 and TRBJ2-4; D gene uncertain. Germline V gene data show CDR1 as SGHTA and CDR2 as FQGNSA. Trimming cost V 1 base and J 6 bases, with 4 bases left between them. This CDR3 comprises 12 residues.

The chain has TRBV7-9 and TRBJ2-7; D gene unclear. Trimming took 1 base from V and 5 from J, leaving 12 bases between them. The CDR3 covers 14 residues. Germline assignment: CDR1 SEHNR and CDR2 FQNEAQ (reference sequence). CDR3 bases: TGTGCCAGCAGCTTAGAACCCTTCCGCGACGAGCAGTACTTC. This sequence encodes CASSLEPFRDEQYF.